This TCR beta chain is from a study of PD-L1 blockade in urothelial cancer. Looking at the study overall: Atezolizumab (1,200 mg intravenously every 3 weeks) began in the mid-2010s for patients.

Sequencing used immunoSEQ multiplex PCR; TCRdb keeps in-frame clones, though not all of them. The table shows 45,000 to 50,000 clones, with more than 65% occurring only once. Documented time point: pretreatment peripheral blood. V shed 0 bases, J shed 5 bases, and the junction held 5 bases outside the gene matches. This CDR3 has 17 residues. Germline V gene sequence: CDR1 SGHRS, CDR2 YFSETQ. The starting material was PBMCs, obtained around atezolizumab (anti-PD-L1) treatment. V gene TRBV5-1 combines with J gene TRBJ2-2; TRBD2 aligns across 12 bases. The sequence derives from a man aged 65-85 years with urothelial cancer. The CDR3, as DNA: TGCGCCAGCAGCTTGGGCCTAGCGGGAGGGCCGACCGGGGAGCTGTTTTTT. Its translation: CASSLGLAGGPTGELFF.